The TCR beta chain under discussion was sequenced for a study of shared T cell receptors in the human thymus. V lost 2 bases and J lost 4, with 10 bases in between. Germline V gene lookup returns CDR1 SGHDT and CDR2 YYEEEE. The CDR3 runs to 14 residues. The method was immunoSEQ multiplex PCR; TCRdb's version includes in-frame clones alone and lacks a portion of them. The repertoire includes approximately 730,000 clones, 70% to 90% of them detected once, and 0.008% to 0.011% sits in the top ten. This clone appeared a few times. This same sample was also part of a study on human thymus T cells. According to that study: Donors consisted of healthy Finnish infants (having corrective surgery for congenital heart defects). Apparent bias marked the V and J gene usage of thymic and blood repertoires.

The sequenced sample consisted of thymocytes. The origin of this receptor is a girl under three years old with a congenital heart defect. This rearrangement joins TRBV5-6 to TRBJ1-3; TRBD1 might be the D (6 bases). This CDR3 reads CASSFRTEGNTIYF. DNA for the CDR3: TGTGCCAGCAGCTTCCGGACAGAGGGAAACACCATATATTTT.